This T cell receptor beta chain was sequenced during a study of T cells of healthy individuals listed by TCRdb under 2018. This clonotype was seen ten or more times. Its binding antigen is unknown. Qualities for individual bases were not recorded, and no much larger clone is one base off. The germline V gene (reference sequence) gives CDR1 as LNHDA and CDR2 as SQIVND. V lost 6 bases and J lost 3 bases; the stretch between them is 18 bases long. From cysteine to phenylalanine, the CDR3 is 15 amino acids long. CDR3 DNA is the only sequence kept; it has 45 bases, read in frame from the first base. Library preparation employed 5' RACE. The reads were generated on an Illumina MiSeq. TCRdb trimmed public reads at Q25 via fastp, called clones via MiXCR and kept in-frame beta chains. Rows with a matching CDR3 protein are joined into one entry that keeps the most common DNA and genes. This sample has approximately 50,000 distinct CDR3 sequences in its table, and roughly 14% of those were observed once. The ten most abundant clones make up about 16% of the sample.

The chain is assembled from TRBV19 and TRBJ2-7; 5 matching bases give a weak D call of TRBD2. This receptor was identified in a human donor in good health. The DNA is TGTGCCAGTAGCCCTGGAGCGTGGGAGTTCTACGAGCAGTACTTC. This codes for CASSPGAWEFYEQYF.